At least ten counts were recorded for the clone carrying this T cell receptor (beta chain). The target antigen is unknown. Cells sorted as Tregs were CD4+, CD25+ and CD127-/low. After constant-region reverse-primer amplification, full-length variable regions underwent semi-nested PCR with Nested Universal Primer A. MiXCR, run by TCRdb on the 5' RACE reads, gives a single entry per CDR3 protein. The sample holds 55,000 or so distinct CDR3 sequences; less than 25% are singletons and the top ten take under 3.5%. V shed 3 bases and J 3 bases; nucleotides not matched to a gene: 4. There are 14 residues in the CDR3. The germline V gene encodes CDR1 SGHRS and CDR2 YFSETQ. Study-level findings and limits: In terms of TCR gene usage, tumor memory CD4+ T cells clustered together with blood and lymph node memory CD4+ cells, as well as with lymph node naive CD4+ cells. Tumor-infiltrating Treg TCR alpha and beta sequences overlapped most with tumor naive CD4+ T cells, then blood naive. Larger-cohort validation covered only one TCR beta V-J rearrangement.

The chain has TRBV5-1 and TRBJ2-3, with TRBD1 matching 7 bases. The specimen was tumor-infiltrating Tregs sorted from the breast tumor. The receptor's source is a female donor with breast cancer. The CDR3 nucleotides read TGCGCCAGCAGCTCCGGACAGGAGACAGATACGCAGTATTTT. This sequence encodes CASSSGQETDTQYF.